One sample yielded the 2 T cell receptor beta chains listed below, sequenced in a study of T cell responses to AZD1222 COVID-19 vaccine. Method: immunoSEQ multiplex PCR; TCRdb's copy keeps in-frame clones and lacks some. Of about 200,000 clones in the sample, approximately 95% were seen once. The sample in question was peripheral blood, obtained 28 days after the second AZD1222 dose. These receptors were obtained from an adult who received the AZD1222 COVID-19 vaccine.

This clone was seen once. The chain has TRBV27 and TRBJ2-2; 7 bases agree with TRBD1. This CDR3 spans 16 amino acids. Germline values: CDR1 MNHEY, CDR2 SMNVEV (reference sequence). V lost 4 bases to trimming and J lost 1 base; unmatched junction nucleotides: 6. The CDR3 nucleotides are TGTGCCAGCAGTTCCCCCCGACAGGGGAACACCGGGGAGCTGTTTTTT. Its protein is CASSSPRQGNTGELFF.

The genes are TRBV4-1 and TRBJ2-7, with unresolved D. The length of the CDR3 is 15 residues. CDR1 is MGHRA, CDR2 YSYEKL, per germline. The V and J ends lost 1 base and 2 bases respectively, with 12 bases between them. CDR3 in amino acids: CASSQVLSGPYEQYF. The CDR3 DNA reads as TGCGCCAGCAGCCAAGTTTTATCGGGCCCCTACGAGCAGTACTTC.